The 30 T cell receptor beta chains presented below share a single source sample, sequenced in a study of lymphopenia after photon versus proton radiotherapy. Assay used: immunoSEQ multiplex PCR; TCRdb lists only in-frame clones, some missing. The top ten clones hold 2.5% to 3.5% of a sample with more than 30,000 clones, about 83% of them seen once. Sequencing used peripheral blood, obtained from a patient treated with photon-based radiotherapy. Receptors originate from a man aged 45-65 years with gastric cancer.

The CDR3 loop reads CASSDWPRDRAEKLFF. CDR3 nucleotide sequence: TGTGCCAGCAGTGATTGGCCCCGGGACAGGGCAGAAAAACTGTTTTTT. This chain links TRBV25-1 with TRBJ1-4; 9 bases match TRBD1. There are 16 residues in the CDR3. V shed 3 bases, J shed 8 bases, and the junction held 10 bases outside the gene matches. Germline CDR1 MGHDK, CDR2 SYGVNS. Filled out from reference TRBV25-1 and TRBJ1-4, the complete variable domain reads EADIYQTPRYLVIGTGKKITLECSQTMGHDKMYWYQQDPGMELHLIHYSYGVNSTEKGDLSSESTVSRIRTEHFPLTLESARPSHTSQYLCASSDWPRDRAEKLFFGSGTQLSVL.

V and J are TRBV7-3 and TRBJ2-2, with D unresolved. The germline V and J ends were trimmed by 5 bases and 0 bases, with 10 bases remaining between them. In germline, CDR1 is SGHTA, CDR2 FQGTGA. The length of the CDR3 is 15 residues. Here the CDR3 DNA reads TGTGCCAGCAGCCATACGACTGCGAACACCGGGGAGCTGTTTTTT. It specifies CASSHTTANTGELFF.

This sequence joins TRBV27 and TRBJ2-6; a weak D match, TRBD1 (6 bases). This CDR3 is built from 18 residues. Germline V CDR1 and CDR2: MNHEY, SMNVEV (reference sequence). V gave up 7 bases and J gave up 0 bases, with 19 bases separating them. CDR3 sequence: CASISSGHLSSGANVLTF. The CDR3 nucleotides are TGTGCCAGCATCTCTTCGGGACACCTCAGCTCTGGGGCCAACGTCCTGACTTTC.

V is TRBV30 and J is TRBJ2-7; D is perhaps TRBD2 (5 bases). Germline V gives CDR1 GTSNPN, CDR2 SVGIG (reference sequence). V was trimmed by 3 bases and J by 0 bases, leaving 12 bases between them. This CDR3 has 14 residues. This CDR3 is CAWRRGFSSYEQYF. DNA of the CDR3: TGTGCCTGGAGACGAGGGTTTAGCTCCTACGAGCAGTACTTC.

The J gene is TRBJ2-7, the V gene TRBV6-5; TRBD1 matches 9 bases. V lost 6 bases and J lost 10; bases outside the gene matches: 13. The CDR3 contains 14 residues. Germline V gene lookup returns CDR1 MNHEY and CDR2 SVGAGI. CDR3 DNA sequence: TGTGCCAGCAGCTACGGATTCCGACAGGGGGGACAGTACTTC. As protein: CASSYGFRQGGQYF.

Only a few counts were recorded for this clone. The V and J genes are TRBV7-6 and TRBJ1-5, with D tentatively TRBD1 (6 bases). Germline loops: CDR1 SGHVS, CDR2 FNYEAQ. V was trimmed by 5 bases and J by 0 bases, leaving 11 bases between them. This CDR3 region has 15 residues. CDR3 sequence reads: CASSADSRSNQPQHF. The CDR3 region has the DNA TGTGCCAGCAGCGCGGACAGCCGTAGCAATCAGCCCCAGCATTTT. The whole variable domain, filled in from reference TRBV7-6 and TRBJ1-5, reads GAGVSQSPRYKVTKRGQDVALRCDPISGHVSLYWYRQALGQGPEFLTYFNYEAQQDKSGLPNDRFSAERPEGSISTLTIQRTEQRDSAMYRCASSADSRSNQPQHFGDGTRLSIL.

The rearrangement joins TRBV19 to TRBJ2-7; D may be TRBD1 or TRBD2 (6 bases each). The CDR3 is 16 amino acids. Germline values: CDR1 LNHDA, CDR2 SQIVND (reference sequence). V shed 3 bases and J shed 4 bases, with 19 bases lying between them. In nucleotides, the CDR3 is TGTGCCAGTAGTATGCGGACATCCCGAGGGGGGTACGAGCAGTACTTC. Translating gives CASSMRTSRGGYEQYF.

Only one count was recorded for this clone. The chain links TRBV14 to TRBJ1-6; 10 bases map to TRBD1. This CDR3 contains 15 residues. The J segment lost 9 bases and the V segment lost 4 bases, leaving 6 bases of the junction unmatched. Looked up from germline, CDR1 is SGHDN and CDR2 is FVKESK. This chain's CDR3 is CASSRQTGGLSPLHF. The CDR3 DNA is TGTGCCAGCAGCCGACAGACAGGGGGCCTTTCACCCCTCCACTTT. Full variable domain (outside the CDR3, taken from reference TRBV14 and TRBJ1-6): EAGVTQFPSHSVIEKGQTVTLRCDPISGHDNLYWYRRVMGKEIKFLLHFVKESKQDESGMPNNRFLAERTGGTYSTLKVQPAELEDSGVYFCASSRQTGGLSPLHFGNGTRLTVT.

The rearrangement links TRBV7-9 to TRBJ2-1; the match to TRBD1 covers 7 bases. Per germline, CDR1 SEHNR and CDR2 FQNEAQ (reference sequence). There are 15 residues in the CDR3. V trimming: 3 bases; J trimming: 9 bases; junction bases outside the gene matches: 11. The DNA for the CDR3 is TGTGCCAGCAGCTTGAGGGGGCCAACGGATACTGAGCAGTTCTTC. It translates to CASSLRGPTDTEQFF.

The rearrangement uses TRBV2 and TRBJ1-5, with D possibly being TRBD1 (6 bases). The CDR3 consists of 15 residues. Germline CDR1 SNHLY, CDR2 FYNNEI. V was pared by 4 bases and J by 3 bases, with 13 bases between. This chain's CDR3 is CASSAYRAHNQPQHF. For the CDR3, the DNA is TGTGCCAGCAGTGCTTACAGGGCCCACAATCAGCCCCAGCATTTT.

The chain links TRBV4-3 to TRBJ2-5, with D possibly being TRBD1 (5 bases). Germline loops: CDR1 LGHNA, CDR2 YSLEER. V lost 0 bases and J lost 4, with 6 bases in between. The CDR3 loop spans 13 amino acids. This CDR3 is CASSQERGETQYF. The CDR3 DNA sequence: TGCGCCAGCAGCCAAGAAAGGGGAGAGACCCAGTACTTC.

The rearrangement links TRBV29-1 to TRBJ2-1; D is unclear. The CDR3 has 13 residues. Germline lookup yields CDR1 SQVTM and CDR2 ANQGSEA. The ends were cut back, 6 bases at V and 1 base at J, with 10 bases in the middle. The CDR3 DNA is TGCAGCGTCCGGCCCTGGTCCTACAATGAGCAGTTCTTC. It specifies CSVRPWSYNEQFF.

The rearrangement uses TRBV6-1 and TRBJ1-4, with D possibly TRBD1 on 5 matching bases. The germline V gene encodes CDR1 MNHNS and CDR2 SASEGT. Trimming removed 5 bases from V and 4 bases from J, with 14 bases in between. The CDR3 sequence is 15 residues long. CDR3 sequence: CASSPGRQFNEKLFF. The CDR3 bases are TGTGCCAGCAGTCCGGGACGGCAGTTTAATGAAAAACTGTTTTTT.

The rearrangement links TRBV5-1 to TRBJ2-5; possibly TRBD1 for D (6 bases). This CDR3 contains 16 residues. Looked up from germline, CDR1 is SGHRS and CDR2 is YFSETQ. Trimming stripped 2 bases from V and 5 bases from J, with 19 bases between. The CDR3 nucleotides read TGCGCCAGCAGCTTATTCCGGGACACGGTCATTGAGACCCAGTACTTC. Translation gives CASSLFRDTVIETQYF.

V is TRBV4-3 and J is TRBJ2-3; TRBD1 aligns across 12 bases. The trim removed 5 bases at V and 5 bases at J, leaving 5 bases unmatched. The length of the CDR3 is 15 residues. Germline loops: CDR1 LGHNA, CDR2 YSLEER. CDR3 DNA: TGCGCCAGCAGCTGGGACAGGGGGCTGAAAGATACGCAGTATTTT. As protein: CASSWDRGLKDTQYF.

CDR3 coding DNA: TGTGCCAGCAGCCCCCAGGGAACAGGGGAAAAACTGTTTTTT. Amino acid sequence: CASSPQGTGEKLFF. The rearrangement joins TRBV7-9 to TRBJ1-4; maybe TRBD1 (6 bases). CDR3 length: 14 amino acids. V lost 5 bases and J 8 bases, leaving 15 bases between the germline ends. Germline V gives CDR1 SEHNR, CDR2 FQNEAQ (reference sequence).

V is TRBV6-5 and J is TRBJ2-1, with 8 positions matching TRBD1. Germline trimming cut 6 bases from V and 3 bases from J; bases unmatched to any gene: 7. The CDR3 extends over 15 amino acids. Germline assignment: CDR1 MNHEY and CDR2 SVGAGI. The chain's CDR3 is CASRTDRAVYNEQFF. The CDR3 DNA sequence: TGTGCCAGCAGAACGGACAGGGCAGTCTACAATGAGCAGTTCTTC.

This clone was detected once. The chain has TRBV10-3 and TRBJ1-1; possible D gene TRBD1, 5 bases. The CDR3 totals 14 residues. V dropped 6 bases and J dropped 1 base, with 12 bases sitting between them. From germline, CDR1 is ENHRY and CDR2 SYGVKD. The CDR3 protein is CAIRGTVENTEAFF. CDR3 in DNA: TGTGCCATCAGGGGGACGGTGGAGAACACTGAAGCTTTCTTT.

The rearrangement links TRBV10-1 to TRBJ2-1; 10 bases are shared with TRBD2. J lost 4 bases, V lost 4 bases, and 10 bases had no gene match. The germline CDR1 and CDR2 sequences are WNHNN and SYGVQD (reference sequence). The CDR3 spans 17 residues. The CDR3 protein is CASSAGLASPPYNEQFF. The CDR3 nucleotides are TGCGCCAGCAGTGCGGGACTAGCGTCGCCCCCTTACAATGAGCAGTTCTTC.

The chain recombines TRBV5-4 with TRBJ2-5; D ambiguous. The germline V gene has CDR1 SGHNT and CDR2 YYREEE (reference sequence). The CDR3 runs to 12 residues. Trimming stripped 2 bases from V and 5 bases from J, with 7 bases between. For the CDR3, the DNA is TGTGCCAGCAGCTTCCTTCCGGAGACCCAGTACTTC. It specifies CASSFLPETQYF.

This clone was counted between two and nine times. The rearrangement links TRBV7-9 to TRBJ2-1; 8 bases align to TRBD2. Germline loops: CDR1 SEHNR, CDR2 FQNEAQ (reference sequence). This CDR3 spans 17 amino acids. Trimming removed 2 bases from V and 9 bases from J; junction bases left unmatched: 15. The CDR3 region has the DNA TGTGCCAGCAGCTTAAGGAGTAGCGGGACCAGGAAGGGTGAGCAGTTCTTC. Translating gives CASSLRSSGTRKGEQFF.

The CDR3 is CASSAARDYEQYF. CDR3 DNA: TGTGCCAGCAGCGCAGCCAGGGACTACGAGCAGTACTTC. V usage is TRBV7-2 and J usage is TRBJ2-7; perhaps TRBD1 as D (5 bases). The CDR3 totals 13 residues. V lost 5 bases, J lost 3 bases, and 11 bases lay in between. Germline V gives CDR1 SGHTA, CDR2 FQGNSA.

The chain uses TRBV6-5 and TRBJ2-7; 7 positions match TRBD1. The CDR3 sequence is 13 residues long. After removal of 0 bases from V and 7 bases from J, the junction contained 3 bases not matched to a gene. CDR1 and CDR2 (germline): MNHEY, SVGAGI. The CDR3 region has the DNA TGTGCCAGCAGTTACTCGGGACAGAGGGAGCAGTACTTC. This sequence encodes CASSYSGQREQYF.

This clone was picked up one time. This CDR3 is CASSVGVGRADTQYF. DNA of the CDR3: TGTGCCAGCAGCGTAGGGGTGGGCAGAGCAGATACGCAGTATTTT. This chain uses TRBV9 with TRBJ2-3; no clear D. Germline CDR1 is SGDLS and CDR2 is YYNGEE. The length of the CDR3 is 15 residues. Trimming removed 0 bases at V and 4 bases at J, with 12 bases between.

This clone has a single count. The chain is built from TRBV5-1 and TRBJ2-3; D is ambiguous. The V and J ends lost 4 bases and 0 bases respectively, with 9 bases between them. In germline, CDR1 is SGHRS, CDR2 YFSETQ. There are 14 residues in the CDR3. This CDR3 reads CASSLGTSTDTQYF. In nucleotides, the CDR3 is TGCGCCAGCAGCCTTGGTACTAGCACAGATACGCAGTATTTT.

This rearrangement joins TRBV9 to TRBJ2-1; 13 nucleotides match TRBD2. V shed 0 bases, J shed 5 bases, and the junction held 5 bases outside the gene matches. The germline CDR1 and CDR2 sequences are SGDLS and YYNGEE. The CDR3 contains 17 residues. In nucleotides, the CDR3 is TGTGCCAGCAGCGTAGGGACTAGCGGGAGTCGAGACAATGAGCAGTTCTTC. It encodes CASSVGTSGSRDNEQFF.

This clone was observed a few times. V gene TRBV27 combines with J gene TRBJ1-5; the D is unclear. Germline CDR1 is MNHEY and CDR2 is SMNVEV (reference sequence). This CDR3 contains 15 residues. V shed 10 bases and J shed 0 bases, with 16 bases lying between them. The CDR3, as DNA: TGTGCCACCCTGGCCGCTCACAATAGCAATCAGCCCCAGCATTTT. It encodes CATLAAHNSNQPQHF.

The rearrangement uses TRBV5-1 and TRBJ1-4, with D possibly matching TRBD1 (5 bases). This CDR3 is built from 15 residues. Germline assignment: CDR1 SGHRS and CDR2 YFSETQ. V dropped 0 bases and J dropped 7 bases, with 13 bases sitting between them. CDR3 in DNA: TGCGCCAGCAGCTTGGCCGGGGGGGTCAGTGAAAAACTGTTTTTT. Translating gives CASSLAGGVSEKLFF.

V is TRBV4-1 and J is TRBJ2-3; 11 positions match TRBD2. V shed 4 bases, J shed 10 bases, and the junction held 13 bases outside the gene matches. The CDR3 is 16 residues long. Germline CDR1 MGHRA, CDR2 YSYEKL. The CDR3 is CASSRREIAGGGPQYF. CDR3 DNA: TGCGCCAGCAGCCGCCGGGAAATAGCGGGAGGGGGGCCGCAGTATTTT.

V and J are TRBV18 and TRBJ2-2; tentative D call: TRBD1 (6 bases). This CDR3 has 16 amino acids. V lost 2 bases and J lost 6, with 16 bases in between. The germline V gene has CDR1 KGHSH and CDR2 LQKENI. The CDR3, as DNA: TGTGCCAGCTCACCAATGGGCAGGGGATCGGCCGGGGAGCTGTTTTTT. It translates to CASSPMGRGSAGELFF. The complete variable domain, with remaining parts taken from reference TRBV18 and TRBJ2-2, reads NAGVMQNPRHLVRRRGQEARLRCSPMKGHSHVYWYRQLPEEGLKFMVYLQKENIIDESGMPKERFSAEFPKEGPSILRIQQVVRGDSAAYFCASSPMGRGSAGELFFGEGSRLTVL.